This T cell receptor beta chain was identified during a study of spatial heterogeneity in lung cancer. Study overall: Alpha-chain sequences were detected in numbers that were consistently lower than beta-chain sequences.

This clonotype was picked up a small number of times. Its target is unknown. The CDR3 runs 15 residues. Trimming removed 2 bases from V and 8 bases from J, with 18 bases in between. The germline V gene has CDR1 SEHNR and CDR2 FQNEAQ (reference sequence). Overall study findings and caveats: Ubiquitous and regional expanded TCR counts tracked ubiquitous and regional nonsynonymous mutations, respectively. In tumors, expanded intratumoral alpha and beta TCR counts tracked mutation counts.

Stated time point: sample taken at primary tumor resection. Unsorted whole RNA from tumor, nontumor lung or frozen PBMC underwent sequencing. Each TCR cDNA molecule bore a unique molecular identifier. One entry per CDR3 protein results from TCRdb running MiXCR on the 5' RACE reads. The data hold about 7,000 distinct CDR3 sequences, with roughly 15% observed a single time. Source: lung tumor tissue, taken at surgery. This clonotype was sampled from a male donor with early-stage non-small cell lung cancer. The chain recombines TRBV7-9 with TRBJ1-1; D may be TRBD1 (5 bases). The chain's CDR3 is CASSLPSIHRGEAFF. The CDR3 bases are TGTGCCAGCAGCTTACCCTCAATACACCGGGGGGAAGCTTTCTTT.